This is a list of T cell receptor beta chains from one sample in a study of radiation and T cells in renal cell carcinoma. Assay used: immunoSEQ multiplex PCR; TCRdb lists only in-frame clones, some missing. The data show 87,000 or so clones, 75% to 90% seen once. The starting material was blood, obtained from a patient whose treatment included radiotherapy and nephrectomy. The origin of the receptors is a man aged 50 to 59 with renal cell carcinoma. The CDR3 runs from the conserved cysteine through the conserved F or W. Fields, in order: clone size, J gene, D gene, V gene, CDR3 protein, CDR3 DNA. A D gene is named only where the DNA matches it firmly. Rows may omit the clone size; those that give it use once, few, many or a size class.

NA TRBJ2-2 NA TRBV7-3 CASSQTRETGELFF TGTGCCAGCAGCCAGACAAGGGAAACCGGGGAGCTGTTTTTT
NA TRBJ2-7 NA TRBV27 CASSYGRQARPYEQYF TGTGCCAGCAGCTATGGGAGGCAGGCAAGACCCTACGAGCAGTACTTC
NA TRBJ2-5 NA TRBV10-3 CAISEVGKETQYF TGTGCCATCAGTGAAGTCGGAAAAGAGACCCAGTACTTC
NA TRBJ1-3 NA TRBV7-3 CASSPGTSGNTIYF TGTGCCAGCAGTCCCGGGACATCTGGAAACACCATATATTTT
NA TRBJ1-3 NA TRBV6-1 CASTGSSGNTIYF TGTGCCAGTACGGGCTCCTCTGGAAACACCATATATTTT
NA TRBJ2-1 NA TRBV7-2 CASSLELAAYNEQFF TGTGCCAGCAGCTTAGAACTAGCCGCCTACAATGAGCAGTTCTTC
NA TRBJ2-1 TRBD1 TRBV10-3 CAIMGTGSSYNEQFF TGTGCCATCATGGGGACAGGAAGCTCCTACAATGAGCAGTTCTTC
once TRBJ1-2 NA TRBV19 CASRQGQTNYGYTF TGTGCCAGTAGACAAGGACAGACAAACTATGGCTACACCTTC
NA TRBJ1-1 NA TRBV5-4 CASTPGKSIPPNTEAFF TGTGCCAGCACCCCCGGGAAATCCATCCCCCCTAACACTGAAGCTTTCTTT
NA TRBJ2-2 TRBD1 TRBV5-1 CASSAGTGWATGELFF TGCGCCAGCAGCGCCGGGACAGGGTGGGCCACCGGGGAGCTGTTTTTT
NA TRBJ2-7 TRBD2 TRBV30 CAWSASAVAGVGYEQYF TGTGCCTGGAGTGCCTCAGCCGTAGCGGGAGTCGGCTACGAGCAGTACTTC
NA TRBJ2-3 TRBD1 TRBV5-1 CASSQNTGTGGADTQYF TGCGCCAGCAGTCAAAATACCGGGACAGGGGGAGCAGATACGCAGTATTTT
once TRBJ1-4 NA TRBV7-9 CASSLRSRGGEKLFF TGTGCCAGCAGCCTACGAAGCCGGGGGGGTGAAAAACTGTTTTTT
NA TRBJ2-3 NA TRBV7-7 CASSLDTQGTQYF TGTGCTAGCAGCTTAGATACCCAGGGTACGCAGTATTTT
few TRBJ2-1 NA TRBV5-1 CANEIPGTRGGSYNEQFF TGCGCCAACGAAATTCCCGGGACGCGAGGTGGGTCCTACAATGAGCAGTTCTTC
once TRBJ1-4 TRBD1 TRBV6-4 CASSEGGGSGKLFF TGTGCCAGCAGTGAAGGGGGCGGAAGCGGAAAACTGTTTTTT
NA TRBJ2-5 NA TRBV28 CASSPTGEGQETQYF TGTGCCAGCAGTCCCACGGGGGAAGGCCAAGAGACCCAGTACTTC
NA TRBJ1-6 TRBD1 TRBV6-1 CASSRQGMGSPLHF TGTGCCAGCAGTCGACAGGGTATGGGTTCACCCCTCCACTTT
few TRBJ2-7 NA TRBV2 CASSPGYEQYF TGTGCCAGCAGTCCAGGCTATGAGCAGTACTTC
once TRBJ2-7 TRBD1 TRBV27 CASSPNTIGYGQGRGEEQYF TGTGCCAGCAGTCCAAACACCATTGGCTATGGACAGGGAAGGGGAGAGGAGCAGTACTTC
NA TRBJ2-7 TRBD1 TRBV19 CASSTGPGQGLYEQYF TGTGCCAGTAGTACCGGACCGGGACAGGGACTCTACGAGCAGTACTTC
NA TRBJ1-2 NA TRBV20-1 CSAKSGPQGSF TGCAGTGCTAAATCGGGACCCCAAGGTTCCTTC
NA TRBJ1-5 TRBD1 TRBV9 CASSTGQGPFQPQHF TGTGCCAGCAGCACGGGACAGGGGCCTTTTCAGCCCCAGCATTTT
NA TRBJ2-1 NA TRBV10-1 CASSSLGVDEQFF TGCGCCAGCAGTTCTCTTGGTGTGGATGAGCAGTTCTTC
NA TRBJ2-7 NA TRBV6-6 CASSFDRDSLLIEQYF TGTGCCAGCAGTTTTGACAGGGACTCCCTTTTGATCGAGCAGTACTTC
NA TRBJ2-5 NA TRBV11-2 CASSLGAEETQYF TGTGCCAGCAGCTTAGGAGCGGAAGAGACCCAGTACTTC
once TRBJ1-4 TRBD1 TRBV4-2 CASSQSRGAETSNEKLFF TGTGCCAGCAGCCAATCCAGGGGGGCCGAGACTTCTAATGAAAAACTGTTTTTT
NA TRBJ2-2 NA TRBV28 CASSFFPGELFF TGTGCCAGCAGTTTTTTCCCCGGGGAGCTGTTTTTT
NA TRBJ1-2 TRBD1 TRBV7-2 CASSLASGAGGGYGYTF TGTGCCAGCAGCTTAGCGTCCGGGGCAGGGGGAGGGTATGGCTACACCTTC
NA TRBJ2-1 NA TRBV12-2 CASRSSGTSGRRGCEQFF TGTGCAAGTCGCTCTTCCGGGACTAGCGGGAGGAGGGGTTGCGAGCAGTTCTTC
NA TRBJ2-5 NA TRBV5-5 CASSLIAAETQYF TGTGCCAGCAGCTTGATAGCTGCGGAGACCCAGTACTTC
NA TRBJ2-7 NA TRBV2 CASTIRFSYEQYF TGTGCCAGCACTATCAGGTTCTCCTACGAGCAGTACTTC
NA TRBJ2-6 NA TRBV6-5 CASSYSSGANVLTF TGTGCCAGCAGTTACTCTTCCGGGGCCAACGTCCTGACTTTC
NA TRBJ1-2 NA TRBV4-1 CASSQDFSWAVYGYTF TGCGCCAGCAGCCAAGATTTCTCCTGGGCCGTCTATGGCTACACCTTC
NA TRBJ1-4 TRBD1 TRBV19 CASSRDRNEKLFF TGTGCCAGTAGTCGGGACAGGAATGAAAAACTGTTTTTT
NA TRBJ2-7 NA TRBV5-1 CASSPRSGGSYEQYF TGCGCCAGCAGCCCCCGGAGTGGAGGCTCCTACGAGCAGTACTTC
NA TRBJ1-1 NA TRBV7-2 CASSLRPLGYRDTEAFF TGTGCCAGCAGCTTGCGGCCTTTGGGGTACAGGGACACTGAAGCTTTCTTT
NA TRBJ2-1 NA TRBV9 CASSVGIQFSDNEQFF TGTGCCAGCAGCGTAGGGATCCAGTTTAGTGACAATGAGCAGTTCTTC
NA TRBJ1-5 NA TRBV29-1 CSVVAGSIDQPQHF TGCAGCGTTGTGGCGGGGTCAATCGATCAGCCCCAGCATTTT
NA TRBJ2-3 NA TRBV10-3 CATLGSGRTDTQYF TGTGCCACCCTCGGGTCTGGCCGCACAGATACGCAGTATTTT
NA TRBJ2-3 TRBD2 TRBV4-2 CASSQVAGVTDTQYF TGTGCCAGCAGCCAGGTAGCGGGGGTCACAGATACGCAGTATTTT
NA TRBJ2-7 NA TRBV7-2 CASSASVTSYEQYF TGTGCCAGCAGCGCTTCAGTGACCTCCTACGAGCAGTACTTC
once TRBJ1-1 NA TRBV4-3 CASSQEWGWTEALF TGCGCCAGCAGCCAAGAGTGGGGTTGGACTGAAGCTCTCTTT
once TRBJ2-7 TRBD1 TRBV5-1 CASSLEGTGVSEQYF TGCGCCAGCAGCTTGGAGGGGACAGGGGTTTCCGAGCAGTACTTC
NA TRBJ1-2 NA TRBV9 CASSAQLGYTF TGTGCCAGCAGCGCCCAGCTCGGCTACACCTTC
NA TRBJ2-3 TRBD2 TRBV9 CASSPTVTSFPDTQYF TGTGCCAGCAGCCCGACCGTGACTAGCTTCCCAGATACGCAGTATTTT
NA TRBJ2-2 NA TRBV5-1 CASSLVGISGELFF TGCGCCAGCAGCTTGGTGGGAATTAGCGGGGAGCTGTTTTTT